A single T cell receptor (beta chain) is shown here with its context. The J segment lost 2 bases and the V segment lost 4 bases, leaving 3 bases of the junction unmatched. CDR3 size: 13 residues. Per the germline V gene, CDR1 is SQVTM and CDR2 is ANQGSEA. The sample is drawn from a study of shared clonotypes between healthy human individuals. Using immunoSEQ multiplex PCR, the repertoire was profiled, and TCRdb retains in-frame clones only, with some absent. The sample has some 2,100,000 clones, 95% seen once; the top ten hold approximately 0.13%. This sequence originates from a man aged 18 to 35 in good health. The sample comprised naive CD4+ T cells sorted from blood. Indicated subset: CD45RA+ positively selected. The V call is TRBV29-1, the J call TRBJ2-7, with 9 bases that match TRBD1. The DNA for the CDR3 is TGCAGCGTTGCCGGGACAGGGCCCTACGAGCAGTACTTC. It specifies CSVAGTGPYEQYF.